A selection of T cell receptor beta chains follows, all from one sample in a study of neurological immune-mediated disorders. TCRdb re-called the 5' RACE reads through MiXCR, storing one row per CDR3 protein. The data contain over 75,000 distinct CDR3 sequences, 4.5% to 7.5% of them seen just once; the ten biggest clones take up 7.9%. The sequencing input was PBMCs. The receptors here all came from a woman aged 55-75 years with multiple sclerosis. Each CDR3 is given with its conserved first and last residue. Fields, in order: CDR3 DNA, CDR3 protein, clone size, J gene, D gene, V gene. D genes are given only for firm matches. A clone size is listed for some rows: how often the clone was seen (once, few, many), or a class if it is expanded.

CDR3nt: TGCGCCAGCAGTACCTCGAACACTGAAGCTTTCTTT; CDR3aa: CASSTSNTEAFF; abundance: few; j_gene: TRBJ1-1; d_gene: -; v_gene: TRBV5-1
CDR3nt: TGTGCCAGCAGCGACCCTCTAGCGGGGGGTACGGTGGATGAGCAGTTCTTC; CDR3aa: CASSDPLAGGTVDEQFF; abundance: many; j_gene: TRBJ2-1; d_gene: TRBD2; v_gene: TRBV9
CDR3nt: TGCGCCAGCAGGGACACAGGGAGCTTCCTCGAGCAGTACTTC; CDR3aa: CASRDTGSFLEQYF; abundance: many; j_gene: TRBJ2-7; d_gene: -; v_gene: TRBV5-1
CDR3nt: TGCAGTGCTAGAGATAGGGCAAGCGGCTACAATGAGCAGTTCTTC; CDR3aa: CSARDRASGYNEQFF; abundance: many; j_gene: TRBJ2-1; d_gene: -; v_gene: TRBV20-1
CDR3nt: TGTGCTAGCAGCTCGGACGGGAATGAGCAGTTCTTC; CDR3aa: CASSSDGNEQFF; abundance: many; j_gene: TRBJ2-1; d_gene: -; v_gene: TRBV7-7
CDR3nt: TGCGCCAGCAGGGCCGGGACAGGAACCTACGAGCAGTACTTC; CDR3aa: CASRAGTGTYEQYF; abundance: many; j_gene: TRBJ2-7; d_gene: TRBD1; v_gene: TRBV5-1
CDR3nt: TGCAGCGCTGGGGGGGGGAGCGGCTACACCTTC; CDR3aa: CSAGGGSGYTF; abundance: few; j_gene: TRBJ1-2; d_gene: -; v_gene: TRBV29-1
CDR3nt: TGTGCCAGCAGTTGGGGAAACAGGGGACGGAATACTGAAGCTTTCTTT; CDR3aa: CASSWGNRGRNTEAFF; abundance: many; j_gene: TRBJ1-1; d_gene: TRBD1; v_gene: TRBV27
CDR3nt: TGTGCCACCAGTGATGCAAGGGCAGTCTCTGGGGCCAACGTCCTGACTTTC; CDR3aa: CATSDARAVSGANVLTF; abundance: many; j_gene: TRBJ2-6; d_gene: -; v_gene: TRBV24-1
CDR3nt: TGCAGTGCTAGACCGAGGGGGGGAGGACATCAGCCCCAGCATTTT; CDR3aa: CSARPRGGGHQPQHF; abundance: -; j_gene: TRBJ1-5; d_gene: -; v_gene: TRBV20-1
CDR3nt: TGTGCCAGCATCCGGAAGGCAGGGAGCTCCTACGAGCAGTACTTC; CDR3aa: CASIRKAGSSYEQYF; abundance: many; j_gene: TRBJ2-7; d_gene: -; v_gene: TRBV6-5
CDR3nt: TGCAGTGCCCTCGACTCCAAATCGAGCTATGGCTACACCTTC; CDR3aa: CSALDSKSSYGYTF; abundance: many; j_gene: TRBJ1-2; d_gene: -; v_gene: TRBV20-1
CDR3nt: TGCAGTGCTAGAGATTCTCGGGTGCCCTCTGGAAACACCATATATTTT; CDR3aa: CSARDSRVPSGNTIYF; abundance: many; j_gene: TRBJ1-3; d_gene: -; v_gene: TRBV20-1
CDR3nt: TGTGCCAGCAGCTTGGTGCAGGGAGACACCGGGGAGCTGTTTTTT; CDR3aa: CASSLVQGDTGELFF; abundance: large; j_gene: TRBJ2-2; d_gene: -; v_gene: TRBV5-6
CDR3nt: TGTGCCAGCACGAGTACTAGCAGGGAGACCCAGTACTTC; CDR3aa: CASTSTSRETQYF; abundance: many; j_gene: TRBJ2-5; d_gene: -; v_gene: TRBV7-2
CDR3nt: TGTGCCAGCAGTTCCCAGGGGACAATGAACACTGAAGCTTTCTTT; CDR3aa: CASSSQGTMNTEAFF; abundance: many; j_gene: TRBJ1-1; d_gene: -; v_gene: TRBV6-5
CDR3nt: TGTGCCAGCACCACCGCCCAGGGCGAAGATACGCAGTATTTT; CDR3aa: CASTTAQGEDTQYF; abundance: many; j_gene: TRBJ2-3; d_gene: -; v_gene: TRBV12-3/TRBV12-4
CDR3nt: TGCAGTGCTTCAGGATATGGCTACACCTTC; CDR3aa: CSASGYGYTF; abundance: many; j_gene: TRBJ1-2; d_gene: -; v_gene: TRBV20-1
CDR3nt: TGCAGCGTTGGGATTTCGTCTTACAATGAGCAGTTCTTC; CDR3aa: CSVGISSYNEQFF; abundance: many; j_gene: TRBJ2-1; d_gene: -; v_gene: TRBV29-1
CDR3nt: TGTGCCAGCAGCTTGTCTTCAGCTAATGAAAAACTGTTTTTT; CDR3aa: CASSLSSANEKLFF; abundance: many; j_gene: TRBJ1-4; d_gene: -; v_gene: TRBV5-6
CDR3nt: TGTGCCAGCAGTCTGACAGGGTTGACTGAAGCTTTCTTT; CDR3aa: CASSLTGLTEAFF; abundance: many; j_gene: TRBJ1-1; d_gene: TRBD1; v_gene: TRBV27
CDR3nt: TGCAGTGCTATGACTAGCGGGGGGGTATACAATGAGCAGTTCTTC; CDR3aa: CSAMTSGGVYNEQFF; abundance: many; j_gene: TRBJ2-1; d_gene: TRBD2; v_gene: TRBV20-1
CDR3nt: TGCGCCAGCAGACGACAGGGGGTGTTGGCAACTAATGAAAAACTGTTTTTT; CDR3aa: CASRRQGVLATNEKLFF; abundance: few; j_gene: TRBJ1-4; d_gene: TRBD1; v_gene: TRBV5-1
CDR3nt: TGTGCCAGCAGTGGAGGACTAGTTTCAGATACGCAGTATTTT; CDR3aa: CASSGGLVSDTQYF; abundance: few; j_gene: TRBJ2-3; d_gene: TRBD2; v_gene: TRBV2
CDR3nt: TGCGCCAGCAGTTTGAGACTAACCACCGGAGAGACCCAGTACTTC; CDR3aa: CASSLRLTTGETQYF; abundance: many; j_gene: TRBJ2-5; d_gene: -; v_gene: TRBV5-1
CDR3nt: TGTGCCAGCAGCCAATGGTCCAGGGATGCTTTCTTT; CDR3aa: CASSQWSRDAFF; abundance: many; j_gene: TRBJ1-1; d_gene: -; v_gene: TRBV14
CDR3nt: TGTGCCAGCACCCGTTTAGGCGAGGAGAACTATGGCTACACCTTC; CDR3aa: CASTRLGEENYGYTF; abundance: many; j_gene: TRBJ1-2; d_gene: -; v_gene: TRBV6-4
CDR3nt: TGTGCCAGCAGCTTTGACAGGGGGCTCGAAGGAAACACCATATATTTT; CDR3aa: CASSFDRGLEGNTIYF; abundance: many; j_gene: TRBJ1-3; d_gene: TRBD1; v_gene: TRBV7-9
CDR3nt: TGTGCCAGCCTCAGGGAGCTATGGGGCTACGAGCAGTACTTC; CDR3aa: CASLRELWGYEQYF; abundance: few; j_gene: TRBJ2-7; d_gene: -; v_gene: TRBV2
CDR3nt: TGCGCCAGCAGCTTGTTGGACAGGGATGGCTACACCTTC; CDR3aa: CASSLLDRDGYTF; abundance: many; j_gene: TRBJ1-2; d_gene: TRBD1; v_gene: TRBV5-1
CDR3nt: TGTGCCAGCAGCTTGGCGGAAGGTCAAACTGAAGCTTTCTTT; CDR3aa: CASSLAEGQTEAFF; abundance: many; j_gene: TRBJ1-1; d_gene: -; v_gene: TRBV5-6
CDR3nt: TGTGCCAGCAACTCGGACCGGGCTGAGCAGTTCTTC; CDR3aa: CASNSDRAEQFF; abundance: many; j_gene: TRBJ2-1; d_gene: -; v_gene: TRBV7-2
CDR3nt: TGTGCCAGCAAGGAGACTAGCGGCACCGGGGAGCTGTTTTTT; CDR3aa: CASKETSGTGELFF; abundance: many; j_gene: TRBJ2-2; d_gene: TRBD2; v_gene: TRBV7-2
CDR3nt: TGCAGTGCTTCACCCTCCGGGACATCGATTTACTTC; CDR3aa: CSASPSGTSIYF; abundance: many; j_gene: TRBJ2-7; d_gene: -; v_gene: TRBV20-1
CDR3nt: TGTGCCAGCTCCCAGGACAGGGGAACGTCGTTTTTT; CDR3aa: CASSQDRGTSFF; abundance: many; j_gene: TRBJ1-4; d_gene: TRBD1; v_gene: TRBV18
CDR3nt: TGTGCCAGCACCTCGATCGGGGCCGCCACCGGGGAGCTGTTTTTT; CDR3aa: CASTSIGAATGELFF; abundance: many; j_gene: TRBJ2-2; d_gene: -; v_gene: TRBV27